One and the same sample provided the 4 T cell receptor beta chains below, sequenced in a study of blood T cell repertoires in COVID-19. Sequencing was performed with immunoSEQ multiplex PCR; in TCRdb, only in-frame clones are kept and a portion is missing. Of roughly 170,000 clones listed, 70% to 90% are singletons. Sequenced: peripheral blood. Receptor source: a woman aged 45-65 years with COVID-19, enrolled during active disease.

J is TRBJ1-1 and V is TRBV6-5; weak D call: TRBD1 (5 bases). Germline CDR1 MNHEY, CDR2 SVGAGI. This CDR3 region has 14 residues. Trimming cost V 6 bases and J 0 bases, with 11 bases left between them. The CDR3, as DNA: TGTGCCAGCAGCGACCAGGGTTTGAACACTGAAGCTTTCTTT. Encoded protein: CASSDQGLNTEAFF.

The chain combines TRBV30 with TRBJ2-2; perhaps TRBD2 as D (7 bases). Germline CDR1 reads GTSNPN; CDR2 reads SVGIG (reference sequence). CDR3 length equals 15 residues. The V end was cut by 3 bases, the J end by 3 bases, with 14 bases between. CDR3: CAWRVAGADTGELFF. DNA for the CDR3: TGTGCCTGGAGGGTCGCGGGGGCAGACACCGGGGAGCTGTTTTTT.

This CDR3 reads CASKLGTGSTDTQYF. The CDR3 DNA sequence: TGTGCCAGCAAGCTCGGGACAGGGAGCACAGATACGCAGTATTTT. The rearrangement uses TRBV2 and TRBJ2-3; 9 bases fit TRBD1. Germline-derived CDR1 and CDR2 are SNHLY and FYNNEI. V was pared by 7 bases and J by 0 bases, with 5 bases of the junction left unmatched. The CDR3 spans 15 residues. The complete variable domain, with remaining parts taken from reference TRBV2 and TRBJ2-3, reads EPEVTQTPSHQVTQMGQEVILRCVPISNHLYFYWYRQILGQKVEFLVSFYNNEISEKSEIFDDQFSVERPDGSNFTLKIRSTKLEDSAMYFCASKLGTGSTDTQYFGPGTRLTVL.

This rearrangement joins TRBV5-5 to TRBJ1-2; D is possibly TRBD1 (5 bases). Germline V gives CDR1 SGHKS, CDR2 YYEKEE (reference sequence). The CDR3 is made up of 16 amino acids. Trimming pared 2 bases from V and 0 bases from J, leaving 14 bases between. The CDR3 region has the DNA TGTGCCAGCAGCTTTATAATATGGGGCCCTAACTATGGCTACACCTTC. This encodes CASSFIIWGPNYGYTF.